This record looks at one T cell receptor (beta chain) sequence and its context. The CDR3 sequence is 14 residues long. Germline CDR1 and CDR2: MDHEN and SYDVKM. Unmatched junction bases numbered 11, after V lost 10 bases and J lost 4 bases. Sequencing used immunoSEQ multiplex PCR; TCRdb keeps in-frame clones, though not all of them. Of more than 2 million clones listed, 95% were seen once; the top ten hold 0.13%. The data stem from a study of shared clonotypes between healthy human individuals. Sequenced material: naive CD4+ T cells sorted from blood. Subset given: CD45RA+ positively selected. The chain is built from TRBV28 and TRBJ1-1; 8 bases fit TRBD1. The sequence derives from a man aged 18 to 30 in good health. This chain's CDR3 is CATRDRFRLTEAFF. The DNA of the CDR3 is TGTGCCACTAGGGACAGGTTTAGACTCACTGAAGCTTTCTTT.